The count of the clone carrying this T cell receptor beta chain is one. This sample is drawn from a study of blood T cell repertoires in COVID-19. Study information: The study drew acute and convalescent COVID-19 samples from the United States, Italy and Spain. The cDNA or gDNA used as material had been derived from T cells, B-cell-depleted T cells, or PBMCs.

As processed by the authors: Counts of nucleated cells, estimated from reference gene primer amplification, were obtained. Clones were sequenced by immunoSEQ multiplex PCR, and TCRdb holds only the in-frame ones, with some missing. Clonal size and the V and J genes are those of that table, whereas D and trimming came from the DNA. The sample carries hundreds of thousands of clones, about 80% recorded once. The germline CDR1 and CDR2 sequences are SGHTS and YDEGEE. With 7 bases removed from V and 4 bases from J, the gap between germline ends came to 6 bases. The CDR3 has 11 residues. The chain uses TRBV5-8 and TRBJ1-3; D gene uncertain. The sequence was collected from a man older than 75 with acute or convalescent COVID-19. The sequenced material came from peripheral blood. The CDR3 bases are TGTGCCAGCCGCTCGGGAAACACCATATATTTT. The encoded protein is CASRSGNTIYF.